The clone carrying this T cell receptor beta chain was detected only a few times. These data are taken from a study of CDR3 diversity in severe acne. TCRdb re-called the PCR reads with MiXCR, one entry per CDR3 protein. The sample lists approximately 77,000 distinct CDR3 sequences; about 49% were seen once. Germline CDR1 MNHEY, CDR2 SMNVEV (reference sequence). CDR3 length: 12 amino acids. The V segment lost 9 bases and the J segment 8 bases; nucleotides outside the gene matches: 5. The sequenced sample consisted of blood. The rearrangement uses TRBV27 and TRBJ2-1; the match to TRBD2 covers 9 bases. This receptor was obtained from a male donor with severe acne vulgaris. CDR3 residues: CASSGSNDEQFF. The CDR3 bases are TGTGCCAGTAGCGGGAGCAATGATGAGCAGTTCTTC.